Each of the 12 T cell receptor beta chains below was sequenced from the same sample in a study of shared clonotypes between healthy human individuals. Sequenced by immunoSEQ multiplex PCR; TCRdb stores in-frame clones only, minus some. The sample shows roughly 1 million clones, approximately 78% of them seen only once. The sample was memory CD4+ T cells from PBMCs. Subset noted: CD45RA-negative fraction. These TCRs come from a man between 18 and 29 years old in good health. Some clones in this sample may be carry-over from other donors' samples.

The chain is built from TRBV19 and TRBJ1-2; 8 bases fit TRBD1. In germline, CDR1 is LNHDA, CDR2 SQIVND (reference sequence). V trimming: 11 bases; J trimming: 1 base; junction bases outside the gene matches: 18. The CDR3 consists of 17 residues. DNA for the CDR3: TGTGCCTCTCTCCCCCGGGGAGACAGGGGCTATAACTATGGCTACACCTTC. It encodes CASLPRGDRGYNYGYTF.

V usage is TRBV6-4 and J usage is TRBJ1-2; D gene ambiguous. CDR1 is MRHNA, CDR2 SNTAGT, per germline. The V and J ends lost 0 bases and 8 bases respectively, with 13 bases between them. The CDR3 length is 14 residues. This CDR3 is CASSDSVWSGGYTF. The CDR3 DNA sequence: TGTGCCAGCAGTGACTCGGTGTGGTCTGGCGGCTACACCTTC.

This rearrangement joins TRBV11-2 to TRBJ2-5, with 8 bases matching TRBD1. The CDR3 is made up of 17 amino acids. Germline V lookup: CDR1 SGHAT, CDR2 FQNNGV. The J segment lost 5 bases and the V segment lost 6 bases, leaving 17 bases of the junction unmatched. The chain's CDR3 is CASRKPFRGRLDETQYF. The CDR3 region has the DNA TGTGCCAGCAGGAAACCCTTCAGGGGGCGGCTCGATGAGACCCAGTACTTC.

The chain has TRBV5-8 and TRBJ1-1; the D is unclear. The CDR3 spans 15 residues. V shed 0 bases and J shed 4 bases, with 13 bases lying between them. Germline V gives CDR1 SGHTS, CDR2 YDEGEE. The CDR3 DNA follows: TGTGCCAGCAGCTTGGTTCGGGGATTGGGCACTGAAGCTTTCTTT. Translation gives CASSLVRGLGTEAFF.

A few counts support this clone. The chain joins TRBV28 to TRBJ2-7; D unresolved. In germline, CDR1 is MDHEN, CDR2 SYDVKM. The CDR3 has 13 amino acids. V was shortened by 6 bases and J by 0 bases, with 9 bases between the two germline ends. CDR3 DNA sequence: TGTGCCAGCAGACTGCGGTCCTCCTACGAGCAGTACTTC. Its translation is CASRLRSSYEQYF.

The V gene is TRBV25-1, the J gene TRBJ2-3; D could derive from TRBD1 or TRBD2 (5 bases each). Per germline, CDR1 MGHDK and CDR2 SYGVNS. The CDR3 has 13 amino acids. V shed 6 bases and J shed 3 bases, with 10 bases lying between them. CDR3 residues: CASRKGSTDTQYF. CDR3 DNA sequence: TGTGCCAGCAGAAAGGGGAGTACAGATACGCAGTATTTT.

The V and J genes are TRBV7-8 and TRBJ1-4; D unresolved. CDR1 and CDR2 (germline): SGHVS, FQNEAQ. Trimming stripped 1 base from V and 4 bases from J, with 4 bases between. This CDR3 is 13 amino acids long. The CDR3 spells CASSLDLNEKLFF. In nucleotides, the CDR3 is TGTGCCAGCAGCTTAGACCTTAATGAAAAACTGTTTTTT.

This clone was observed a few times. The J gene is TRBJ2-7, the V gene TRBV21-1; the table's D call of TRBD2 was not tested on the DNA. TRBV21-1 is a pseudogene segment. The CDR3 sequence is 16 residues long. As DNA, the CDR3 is TGTGCCAGCAGCAAAGGTGGCCTAGCGGGGCCCGAGGAGCAGTACTTC. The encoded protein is CASSKGGLAGPEEQYF.

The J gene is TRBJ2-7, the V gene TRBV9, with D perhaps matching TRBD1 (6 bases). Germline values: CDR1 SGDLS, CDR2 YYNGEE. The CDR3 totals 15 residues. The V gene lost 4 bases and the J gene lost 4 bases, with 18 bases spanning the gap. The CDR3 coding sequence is TGTGCCAGCAGCCCCCAGGCAGGGGCTCTGTACGAGCAGTACTTC. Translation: CASSPQAGALYEQYF.

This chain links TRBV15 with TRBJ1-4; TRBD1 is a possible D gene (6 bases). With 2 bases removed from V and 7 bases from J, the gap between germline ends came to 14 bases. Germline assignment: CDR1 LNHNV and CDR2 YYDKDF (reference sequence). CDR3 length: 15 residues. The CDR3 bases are TGTGCCACCAGCAGATCCCCAGGGGAGGGTGAAAAACTGTTTTTT. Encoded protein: CATSRSPGEGEKLFF.

The CDR3 DNA is TGTGCCAGCAGCTTAACCCAGACAGCCTACGAGCAGTACTTC. The encoded protein is CASSLTQTAYEQYF. The gene calls are TRBV7-7 and TRBJ2-7, with a weak D call TRBD1 (5 bases). The CDR3 sequence is 14 residues long. V was shortened by 2 bases and J by 2 bases, with 10 bases between the two germline ends. The germline V gene encodes CDR1 SSHAT and CDR2 FNYEAQ (reference sequence).

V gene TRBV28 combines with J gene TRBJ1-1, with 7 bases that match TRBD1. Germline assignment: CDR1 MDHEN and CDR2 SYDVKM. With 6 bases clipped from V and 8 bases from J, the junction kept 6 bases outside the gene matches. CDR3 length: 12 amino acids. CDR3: CASSQTGREAFF. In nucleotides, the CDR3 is TGTGCCAGCAGCCAGACAGGGAGGGAAGCTTTCTTT.